A single sample gave rise to the 20 T cell receptor beta chains below, sequenced in a study of OX40 agonist ivuxolimab in advanced cancers. Sequencing used immunoSEQ multiplex PCR; TCRdb keeps in-frame clones, though not all of them. The data contain tens of thousands of clones, approximately 89% of them singletons. This specimen consisted of CD4+ or CD8+ T cells sorted from blood, obtained in a trial of the OX40 agonist ivuxolimab. These receptor sequences come from an adult with an advanced solid tumor such as melanoma, head and neck, liver or kidney cancer.

The CDR3 here is CASSGTGANYGYTF. CDR3 bases: TGTGCCAGCAGTGGGACAGGAGCTAACTATGGCTACACCTTC. The genes are TRBV25-1 and TRBJ1-2, with 7 nucleotides matching TRBD1. V shed 4 bases, J shed 0 bases, and the junction held 2 bases outside the gene matches. The germline V gene has CDR1 MGHDK and CDR2 SYGVNS. This CDR3 has 14 amino acids.

The V and J genes are TRBV10-3 and TRBJ2-5; D perhaps matches TRBD2 (6 bases). The germline CDR1 and CDR2 sequences are ENHRY and SYGVKD. Trimming left V 10 bases short and J 5 bases short, with 17 bases between. This CDR3 has 13 amino acids. CDR3 DNA: TGTGCCACCAGAGGAGGGGCGGAGGAGACCCAGTACTTC. Translation: CATRGGAEETQYF.

The chain is built from TRBV6-6 and TRBJ1-3; 9 bases match TRBD1. V lost 7 bases, J lost 4 bases, and 5 bases stayed unmatched. Germline V gene lookup returns CDR1 MNHNY and CDR2 SVGAGI (reference sequence). The CDR3 spans 14 residues. This chain's CDR3 is CASNPTGGGNTIYF. As DNA, the CDR3 is TGTGCCAGCAACCCGACAGGGGGAGGAAACACCATATATTTT.

The V call is TRBV30, the J call TRBJ2-7; D is unresolved. The germline V and J ends were trimmed by 2 bases and 2 bases, with 10 bases remaining between them. This CDR3 has 13 residues. Germline V gene sequence: CDR1 GTSNPN, CDR2 SVGIG (reference sequence). CDR3 DNA sequence: TGTGCCTGGAGTTCAGCGAAAACCTACGAGCAGTACTTC. This sequence encodes CAWSSAKTYEQYF.

The chain recombines TRBV5-1 with TRBJ1-1, with 8 positions matching TRBD1. V shed 4 bases and J 4 bases; nucleotides not matched to a gene: 3. Per the germline V gene, CDR1 is SGHRS and CDR2 is YFSETQ. The CDR3 length is 13 residues. CDR3 loop: CASSGTGGTEAFF. Here the CDR3 DNA reads TGCGCCAGCAGCGGAACAGGGGGCACTGAAGCTTTCTTT.

This clone was picked up one time. The chain employs TRBV6-6 and TRBJ2-7; D is uncertain. The CDR3 covers 13 residues. V dropped 0 bases and J dropped 4 bases, with 7 bases sitting between them. From germline, CDR1 is MNHNY and CDR2 SVGAGI (reference sequence). CDR3 sequence: CASSYSAQYEQYF. CDR3 nucleotides: TGTGCCAGCAGTTACTCTGCCCAGTACGAGCAGTACTTC.

As for this clone: One end of the junction does not line up with germline, which may come from a read error. The chain combines TRBV6-5 with TRBJ1-4; D uncertain. CDR1 and CDR2 from the germline V gene are MNHEY and SVGAGI. The CDR3 runs to 13 residues. In DNA form, the CDR3 reads TGTGGCAGCAGCTCCGACACAAATGAAAAACTGTTTTTT. As protein: CGSSSDTNEKLFF.

The J gene is TRBJ1-1, the V gene TRBV28; TRBD1 matches 12 bases. V dropped 3 bases and J dropped 6; count of bases not matched to a gene: 14. CDR1 and CDR2 from the germline V gene are MDHEN and SYDVKM. This CDR3 contains 18 residues. The CDR3 reads CASSFVGQGAFGMSEAFF. The CDR3 DNA is TGTGCCAGCAGTTTTGTGGGACAGGGGGCGTTTGGGATGTCTGAAGCTTTCTTT.

J is TRBJ2-7 and V is TRBV7-2, with 7 bases matching TRBD2. This CDR3 spans 15 amino acids. The junction had 5 bases not matched to a gene; V was cut back by 1 base and J by 2 bases. Per germline, CDR1 SGHTA and CDR2 FQGNSA. The CDR3 DNA reads TGTGCCAGCAGCTTAGTTACTAGCGCTACCTACGAGCAGTACTTC. It translates to CASSLVTSATYEQYF. Full variable domain (rest looked up from reference TRBV7-2 and TRBJ2-7): GAGVSQSPSNKVTEKGKDVELRCDPISGHTALYWYRQSLGQGLEFLIYFQGNSAPDKSGLPSDRFSAERTGGSVSTLTIQRTQQEDSAVYLCASSLVTSATYEQYFGPGTRLTVT.

The chain joins TRBV6-5 to TRBJ2-1, with TRBD2 identical over 9 bases. This CDR3 is built from 14 residues. Germline V gives CDR1 MNHEY, CDR2 SVGAGI. The trim removed 7 bases at V and 8 bases at J, leaving 9 bases unmatched. The CDR3 reads CASNSGTSLYEQFF. The CDR3 DNA follows: TGTGCCAGCAACTCGGGGACTAGCCTCTATGAGCAGTTCTTC.

The gene calls are TRBV10-3 and TRBJ2-1, with no clear D. The V gene's germline CDR1 is ENHRY and CDR2 SYGVKD. V was shortened by 8 bases and J by 6 bases, with 14 bases between the two germline ends. The CDR3 length is 13 residues. The CDR3 bases are TGTGCCATCCAATCTAGTCAGGTCAATGAGCAGTTCTTC. Protein: CAIQSSQVNEQFF.

The chain couples TRBV27 to TRBJ1-5; 8 positions match TRBD1. Trimming removed 4 bases from V and 5 bases from J; junction bases left unmatched: 7. The germline CDR1 and CDR2 sequences are MNHEY and SMNVEV (reference sequence). The CDR3 has 15 residues. Here the CDR3 reads CASSSGQGQYQPQHF. CDR3 nucleotide sequence: TGTGCCAGCAGTTCCGGACAGGGTCAATATCAGCCCCAGCATTTT.

This clone was recorded once. The CDR3 DNA is TGTGCCAGCAGCTTACAGGCTAGCGGGAACCAAGAGACCCAGTACTTC. Translating gives CASSLQASGNQETQYF. The genes are TRBV7-2 and TRBJ2-5; 9 bases line up with TRBD2. The CDR3 is made up of 16 amino acids. The ends lost 2 bases at V and 0 bases at J; junction bases unmatched: 4. Per the germline V gene, CDR1 is SGHTA and CDR2 is FQGNSA.

The chain recombines TRBV18 with TRBJ2-2; D is uncertain. CDR1 is KGHSH, CDR2 LQKENI, per germline. The CDR3 is 14 residues long. The V gene lost 2 bases and the J gene lost 3 bases, with 7 bases spanning the gap. DNA for the CDR3: TGTGCCAGCTCACCATATTCGTACACCGGGGAGCTGTTTTTT. This encodes CASSPYSYTGELFF.

Only one count was recorded for this clone. The chain employs TRBV6-1 and TRBJ1-4; possible D gene TRBD1, 6 bases. CDR3 length: 14 residues. Trimming took 7 bases from V and 4 from J, leaving 13 bases between them. CDR1 and CDR2 (germline): MNHNS, SASEGT. CDR3 nucleotide sequence: TGTGCCAGCAAAACAGGGAAGGGTAATGAAAAACTGTTTTTT. It is translated as CASKTGKGNEKLFF.

The table lists this clone with a count of one. This chain connects TRBV11-1 to TRBJ2-7, with TRBD2 identical over 13 bases. The trim removed 5 bases at V and 3 bases at J, leaving 4 bases unmatched. CDR1 is SGHAT, CDR2 FQDESV, per germline (reference sequence). This CDR3 is 15 amino acids long. CDR3 in amino acids: CASSPLAGGIYEQYF. The CDR3 region has the DNA TGTGCCAGCAGCCCACTAGCGGGAGGGATCTACGAGCAGTACTTC.

The chain uses TRBV19 and TRBJ2-6; the D is unclear. From germline, CDR1 is LNHDA and CDR2 SQIVND (reference sequence). Trimming cost V 3 bases and J 0 bases, with 12 bases left between them. This CDR3 region has 17 residues. CDR3 in amino acids: CASSMALGFSGANVLTF. As DNA, the CDR3 is TGTGCCAGTAGTATGGCCCTGGGGTTCTCTGGGGCCAACGTCCTGACTTTC.

The gene calls are TRBV6-6 and TRBJ2-2, with D perhaps TRBD1 (6 bases). Germline CDR1 reads MNHNY; CDR2 reads SVGAGI (reference sequence). V lost 5 bases and J 0 bases, leaving 13 bases between the germline ends. The CDR3 spans 16 residues. CDR3 in amino acids: CASSTQGPANTGELFF. The CDR3 nucleotides are TGTGCCAGCAGTACCCAGGGGCCCGCGAACACCGGGGAGCTGTTTTTT.

The chain has TRBV27 and TRBJ2-1; TRBD2 aligns across 14 bases. Germline loops: CDR1 MNHEY, CDR2 SMNVEV (reference sequence). CDR3 size: 19 residues. The V segment lost 5 bases and the J segment 0 bases; nucleotides outside the gene matches: 9. The DNA of the CDR3 is TGTGCCAGCAGTCCCCCAGGGACTAGCGGGAGACACTCCTACAATGAGCAGTTCTTC. Translation: CASSPPGTSGRHSYNEQFF.

The gene calls are TRBV29-1 and TRBJ2-1; tentatively, D is TRBD1 (6 bases). This CDR3 contains 11 residues. V lost 7 bases, J lost 5 bases, and 9 bases lay in between. CDR1 is SQVTM, CDR2 ANQGSEA, per germline. The CDR3 here is CSARTDNEQFF. The CDR3 bases are TGCAGCGCGAGGACAGACAATGAGCAGTTCTTC.